This T cell receptor beta chain was captured in a study of blood T cell repertoires in COVID-19. Generated by immunoSEQ multiplex PCR, the TCRdb table keeps only in-frame clones and is missing some. The sample holds 200,000 to 300,000 clones, 88% seen once. V was clipped by 9 bases and J by 0 bases; unmatched bases: 6. Germline values: CDR1 SNHLY, CDR2 FYNNEI. The CDR3 covers 15 residues. The sequence derives from a human donor in a cohort sampled during active COVID-19. The V and J genes are TRBV2 and TRBJ1-1, with 11 bases matching TRBD1. The sample was peripheral blood. Here the CDR3 reads CARMEGQGVNTEAFF. The DNA of the CDR3 is TGTGCCAGGATGGAGGGACAGGGGGTGAACACTGAAGCTTTCTTT.